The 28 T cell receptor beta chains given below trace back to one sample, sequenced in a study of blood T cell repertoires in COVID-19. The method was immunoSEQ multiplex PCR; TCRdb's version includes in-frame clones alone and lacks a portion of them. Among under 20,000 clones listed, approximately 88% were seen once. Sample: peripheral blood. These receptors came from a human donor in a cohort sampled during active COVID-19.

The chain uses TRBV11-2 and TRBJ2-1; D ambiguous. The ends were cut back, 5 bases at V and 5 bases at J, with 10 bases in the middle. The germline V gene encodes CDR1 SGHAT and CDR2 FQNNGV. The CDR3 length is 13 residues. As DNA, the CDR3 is TGTGCCAGCAGCCATTCTGCGAACAATGAGCAGTTCTTC. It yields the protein CASSHSANNEQFF.

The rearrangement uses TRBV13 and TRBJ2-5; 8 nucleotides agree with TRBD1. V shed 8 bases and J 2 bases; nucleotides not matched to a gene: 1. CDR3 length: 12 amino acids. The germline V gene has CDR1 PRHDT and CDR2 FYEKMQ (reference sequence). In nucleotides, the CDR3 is TGTGCCAGCCAGGGGGCACAAGAGACCCAGTACTTC. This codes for CASQGAQETQYF.

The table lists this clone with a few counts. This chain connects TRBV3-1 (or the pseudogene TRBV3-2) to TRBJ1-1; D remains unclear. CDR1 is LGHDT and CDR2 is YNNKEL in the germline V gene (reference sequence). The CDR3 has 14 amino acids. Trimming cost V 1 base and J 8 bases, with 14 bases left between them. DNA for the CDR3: TGTGCCAGCAGCCAAGGGGCGGGCCGAGCCGAAGCTTTCTTT. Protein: CASSQGAGRAEAFF.

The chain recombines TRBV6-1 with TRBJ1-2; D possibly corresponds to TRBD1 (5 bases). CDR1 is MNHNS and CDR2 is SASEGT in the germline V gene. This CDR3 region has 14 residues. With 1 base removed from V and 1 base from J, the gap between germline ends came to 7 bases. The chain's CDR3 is CASSEGQNNYGYTF. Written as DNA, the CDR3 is TGTGCCAGCAGTGAAGGACAGAATAACTATGGCTACACCTTC.

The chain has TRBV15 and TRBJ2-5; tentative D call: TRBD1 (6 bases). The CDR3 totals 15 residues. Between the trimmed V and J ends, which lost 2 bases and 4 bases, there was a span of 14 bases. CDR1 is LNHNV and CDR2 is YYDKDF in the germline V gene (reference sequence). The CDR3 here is CATSRSLGGGETQYF. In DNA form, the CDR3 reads TGTGCCACCAGCAGATCCCTAGGGGGTGGAGAGACCCAGTACTTC.

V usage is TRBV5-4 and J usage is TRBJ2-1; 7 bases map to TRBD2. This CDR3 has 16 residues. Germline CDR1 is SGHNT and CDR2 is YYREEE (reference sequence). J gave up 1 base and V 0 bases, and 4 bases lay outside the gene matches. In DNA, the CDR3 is TGTGCCAGCAGCTTGGAACGGGGAGGGTCCTACAATGAGCAGTTCTTC. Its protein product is CASSLERGGSYNEQFF.

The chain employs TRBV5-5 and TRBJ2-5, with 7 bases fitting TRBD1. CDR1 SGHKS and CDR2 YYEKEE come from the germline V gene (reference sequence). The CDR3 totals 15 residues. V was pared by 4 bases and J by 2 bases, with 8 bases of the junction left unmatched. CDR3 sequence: CASSRPGTAQETQYF. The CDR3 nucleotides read TGTGCCAGCAGCAGACCCGGGACAGCACAAGAGACCCAGTACTTC.

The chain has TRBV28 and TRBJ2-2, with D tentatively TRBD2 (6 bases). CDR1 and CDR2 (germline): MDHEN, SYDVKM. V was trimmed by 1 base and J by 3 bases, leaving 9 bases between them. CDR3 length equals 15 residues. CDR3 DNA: TGTGCCAGCAGTTTATCGGCGGGATACACCGGGGAGCTGTTTTTT. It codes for CASSLSAGYTGELFF.

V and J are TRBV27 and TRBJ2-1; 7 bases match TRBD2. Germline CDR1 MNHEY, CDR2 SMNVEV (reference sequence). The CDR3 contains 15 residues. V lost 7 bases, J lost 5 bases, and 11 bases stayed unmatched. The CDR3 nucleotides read TGTGCCAGCACCGAAGATTGGGGGGGGGACAATGAGCAGTTCTTC. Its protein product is CASTEDWGGDNEQFF.

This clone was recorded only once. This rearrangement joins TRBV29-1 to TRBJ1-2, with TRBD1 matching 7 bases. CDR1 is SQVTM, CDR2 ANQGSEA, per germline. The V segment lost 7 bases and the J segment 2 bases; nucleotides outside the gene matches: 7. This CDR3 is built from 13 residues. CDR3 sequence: CSAPTGHNYGYTF. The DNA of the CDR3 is TGCAGCGCTCCGACAGGGCACAACTATGGCTACACCTTC.

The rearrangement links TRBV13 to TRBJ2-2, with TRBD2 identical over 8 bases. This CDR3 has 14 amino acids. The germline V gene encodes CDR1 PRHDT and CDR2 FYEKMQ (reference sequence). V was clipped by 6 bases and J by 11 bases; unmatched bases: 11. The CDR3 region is CASRRLASLGELFF. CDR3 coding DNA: TGTGCCAGCAGAAGACTAGCGAGCCTAGGAGAGCTGTTTTTT.

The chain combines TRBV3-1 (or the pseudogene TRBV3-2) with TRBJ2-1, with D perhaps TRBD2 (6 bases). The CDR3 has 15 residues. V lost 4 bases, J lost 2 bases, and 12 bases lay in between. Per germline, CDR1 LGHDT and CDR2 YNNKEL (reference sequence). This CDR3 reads CASSLSRTTYNEQFF. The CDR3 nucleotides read TGTGCCAGCAGCCTGAGCAGGACTACCTACAATGAGCAGTTCTTC.

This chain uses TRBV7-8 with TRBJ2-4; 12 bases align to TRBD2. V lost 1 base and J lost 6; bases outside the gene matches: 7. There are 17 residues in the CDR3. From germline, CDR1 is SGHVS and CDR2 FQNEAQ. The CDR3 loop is CASSLDRLAGGANIQYF. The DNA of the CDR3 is TGTGCCAGCAGCTTAGATCGGCTAGCGGGAGGGGCAAACATTCAGTACTTC.

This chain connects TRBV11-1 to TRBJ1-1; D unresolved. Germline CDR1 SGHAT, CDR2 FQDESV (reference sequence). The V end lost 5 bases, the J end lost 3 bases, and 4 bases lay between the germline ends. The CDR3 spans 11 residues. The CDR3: CASSLDTEAFF. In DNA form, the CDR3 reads TGTGCCAGCAGCCTCGACACTGAAGCTTTCTTT.

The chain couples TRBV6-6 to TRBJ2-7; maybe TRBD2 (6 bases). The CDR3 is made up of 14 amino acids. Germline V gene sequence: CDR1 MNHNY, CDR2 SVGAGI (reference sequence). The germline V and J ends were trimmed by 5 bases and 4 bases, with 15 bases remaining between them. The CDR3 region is CASSRTTGGYEQYF. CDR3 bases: TGTGCCAGCAGTAGGACTACCGGTGGGTACGAGCAGTACTTC.

The CDR3 spells CASTPGQVNGYTF. The CDR3 DNA reads as TGTGCCAGTACCCCGGGACAGGTTAATGGCTACACCTTC. This chain uses TRBV19 with TRBJ1-2, with 8 bases identical to TRBD1. The CDR3 consists of 13 residues. V shed 7 bases and J 6 bases; nucleotides not matched to a gene: 7. Per germline, CDR1 LNHDA and CDR2 SQIVND (reference sequence).

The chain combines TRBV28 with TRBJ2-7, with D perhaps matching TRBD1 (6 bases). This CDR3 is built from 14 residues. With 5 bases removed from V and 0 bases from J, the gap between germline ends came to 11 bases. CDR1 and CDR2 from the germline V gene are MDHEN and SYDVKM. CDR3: CASSPRTASYEQYF. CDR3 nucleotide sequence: TGTGCCAGCAGTCCGAGGACAGCCTCCTACGAGCAGTACTTC.

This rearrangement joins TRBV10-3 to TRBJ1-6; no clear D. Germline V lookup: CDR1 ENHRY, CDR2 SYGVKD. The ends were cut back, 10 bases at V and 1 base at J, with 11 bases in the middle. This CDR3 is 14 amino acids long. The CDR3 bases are TGTGCCACCCAGGCAAGTTCCTATAATTCACCCCTCCACTTT. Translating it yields CATQASSYNSPLHF.

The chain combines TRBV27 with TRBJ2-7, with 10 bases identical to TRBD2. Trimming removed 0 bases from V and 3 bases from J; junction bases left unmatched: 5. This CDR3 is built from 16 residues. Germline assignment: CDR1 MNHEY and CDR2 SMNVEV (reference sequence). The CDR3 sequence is CASSLSPGLASYEQYF. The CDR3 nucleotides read TGTGCCAGCAGTTTATCGCCGGGACTAGCGAGCTACGAGCAGTACTTC.

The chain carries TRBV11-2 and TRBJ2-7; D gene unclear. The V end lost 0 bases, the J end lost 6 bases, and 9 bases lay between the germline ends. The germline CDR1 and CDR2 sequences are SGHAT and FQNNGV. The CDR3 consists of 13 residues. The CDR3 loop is CASSLERLSEQYF. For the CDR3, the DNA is TGTGCCAGCAGCTTAGAAAGACTCTCCGAGCAGTACTTC.

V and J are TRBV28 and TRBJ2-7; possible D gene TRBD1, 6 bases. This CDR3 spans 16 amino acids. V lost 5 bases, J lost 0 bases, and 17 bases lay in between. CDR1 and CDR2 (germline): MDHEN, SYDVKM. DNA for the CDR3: TGTGCCAGCAGTCCCCCCCCAGGGGCCCACTCCTACGAGCAGTACTTC. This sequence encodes CASSPPPGAHSYEQYF.

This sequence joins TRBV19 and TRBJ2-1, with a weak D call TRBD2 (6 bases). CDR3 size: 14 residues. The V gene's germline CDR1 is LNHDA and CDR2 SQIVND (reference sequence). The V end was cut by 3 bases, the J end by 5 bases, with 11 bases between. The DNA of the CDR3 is TGTGCCAGTAGTATGGGGGGAGTACACAATGAGCAGTTCTTC. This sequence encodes CASSMGGVHNEQFF. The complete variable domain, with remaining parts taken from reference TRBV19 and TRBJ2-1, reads DGGITQSPKYLFRKEGQNVTLSCEQNLNHDAMYWYRQDPGQGLRLIYYSQIVNDFQKGDIAEGYSVSREKKESFPLTVTSAQKNPTAFYLCASSMGGVHNEQFFGPGTRLTVL.

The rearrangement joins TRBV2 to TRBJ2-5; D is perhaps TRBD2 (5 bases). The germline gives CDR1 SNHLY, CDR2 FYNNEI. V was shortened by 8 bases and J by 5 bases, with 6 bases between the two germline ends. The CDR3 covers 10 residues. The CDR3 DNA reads TGTGCCAGCTCGGGGGAGACCCAGTACTTC. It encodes CASSGETQYF.

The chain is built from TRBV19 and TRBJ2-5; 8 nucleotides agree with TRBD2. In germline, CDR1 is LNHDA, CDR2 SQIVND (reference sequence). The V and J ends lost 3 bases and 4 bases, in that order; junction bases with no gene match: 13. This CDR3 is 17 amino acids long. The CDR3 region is CASSMTLLAVGRETQYF. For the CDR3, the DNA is TGTGCCAGTAGTATGACCCTACTAGCGGTGGGGAGAGAGACCCAGTACTTC.

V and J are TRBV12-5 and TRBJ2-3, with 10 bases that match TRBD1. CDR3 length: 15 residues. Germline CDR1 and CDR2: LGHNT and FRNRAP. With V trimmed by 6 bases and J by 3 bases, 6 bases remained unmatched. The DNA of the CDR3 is TGTGCTAGTGGCTGGGGACAGGGGTTGACAGATACGCAGTATTTT. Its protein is CASGWGQGLTDTQYF. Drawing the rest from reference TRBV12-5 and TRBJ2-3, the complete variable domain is DARVTQTPRHKVTEMGQEVTMRCQPILGHNTVFWYRQTMMQGLELLAYFRNRAPLDDSGMPKDRFSAEMPDATLATLKIQPSEPRDSAVYFCASGWGQGLTDTQYFGPGTRLTVL.

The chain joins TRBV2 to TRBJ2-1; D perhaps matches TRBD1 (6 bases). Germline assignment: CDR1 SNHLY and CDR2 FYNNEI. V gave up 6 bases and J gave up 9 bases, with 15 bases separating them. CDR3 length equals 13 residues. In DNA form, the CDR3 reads TGTGCCAGCAGATACAGGGTTCCAGGTGAGCAGTTCTTC. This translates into CASRYRVPGEQFF.

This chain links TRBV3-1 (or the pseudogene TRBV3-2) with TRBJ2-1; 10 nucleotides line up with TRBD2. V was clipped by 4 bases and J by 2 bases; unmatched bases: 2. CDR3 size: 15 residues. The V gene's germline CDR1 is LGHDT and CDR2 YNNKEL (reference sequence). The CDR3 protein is CASSPTSGTYNEQFF. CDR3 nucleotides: TGTGCCAGCAGCCCAACTAGCGGGACCTACAATGAGCAGTTCTTC.

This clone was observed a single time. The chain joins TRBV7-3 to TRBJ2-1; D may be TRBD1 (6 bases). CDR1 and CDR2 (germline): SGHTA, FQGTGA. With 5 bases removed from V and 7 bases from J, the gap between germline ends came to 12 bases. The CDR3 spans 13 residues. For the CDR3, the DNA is TGTGCCAGCAGCGGACAGACAGGTAATGAGCAGTTCTTC. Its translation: CASSGQTGNEQFF.